A single sample gave rise to the 18 T cell receptor beta chains below, sequenced in a study of response to subunit inactivated influenza vaccine. TCRdb recomputed calls from the RT-PCR reads with MiXCR, one row per CDR3 protein. The repertoire holds more than 600,000 distinct CDR3 sequences, with around a sixth as singletons. The sample consisted of PBMCs from blood, taken roughly 5 days after vaccination. Receptor source: a man between 50 and 59 years old who received an inactivated influenza vaccine.

The genes are TRBV20-1 and TRBJ2-1, with D hard to call. The CDR3 is 13 residues long. Per germline, CDR1 DFQATT and CDR2 SNEGSKA (reference sequence). Trimming took 0 bases from V and 6 from J, leaving 9 bases between them. CDR3 DNA: TGCAGTGCTAGAGATGGGCCACCCAATGAGCAGTTCTTC. It is translated as CSARDGPPNEQFF.

This chain connects TRBV7-9 to TRBJ2-3; D perhaps matches TRBD1 (6 bases). CDR1 SEHNR and CDR2 FQNEAQ come from the germline V gene (reference sequence). The germline V and J ends were trimmed by 5 bases and 6 bases, with 18 bases remaining between them. The CDR3 runs 15 residues. The CDR3 DNA sequence: TGTGCCAGCAGCCCTACCGGACAGCCTGCCGATACGCAGTATTTT. It encodes CASSPTGQPADTQYF.

This clonotype showed up many times. This sequence joins TRBV9 and TRBJ2-4, with 7 nucleotides matching TRBD2. CDR3 length: 15 residues. The V gene's germline CDR1 is SGDLS and CDR2 YYNGEE. Trimming cost V 6 bases and J 1 base; bases outside gene matches: 7. The CDR3 DNA reads as TGTGCCAGCAATCGGCTGGGGGGGGCCAAAAACATTCAGTACTTC. This encodes CASNRLGGAKNIQYF.

This clonotype was seen many times. V and J are TRBV5-1 and TRBJ1-4; 8 nucleotides align to TRBD1. The CDR3 is 15 amino acids. Per germline, CDR1 SGHRS and CDR2 YFSETQ. Unmatched junction bases numbered 6, after V lost 0 bases and J lost 8 bases. CDR3 residues: CASSLAGTGGEKLFF. The CDR3 region has the DNA TGCGCCAGCAGCTTGGCTGGCACAGGGGGAGAAAAACTGTTTTTT.

This chain connects TRBV4-3 to TRBJ1-1, with no clear D. CDR1 and CDR2 (germline): LGHNA, YSLEER. V was clipped by 1 base and J by 1 base, with 13 bases between them. The CDR3 length is 16 residues. In DNA form, the CDR3 reads TGCGCCAGCAGCCAAGTTTACCGGGTGAGGAACACTGAAGCTTTCTTT. Protein product: CASSQVYRVRNTEAFF.

This clonotype has more than one count but fewer than ten. J is TRBJ2-1 and V is TRBV28; maybe TRBD1 (6 bases). Germline V CDR1 and CDR2: MDHEN, SYDVKM. The V and J ends lost 6 bases and 5 bases respectively, with 11 bases between them. This CDR3 has 13 amino acids. DNA of the CDR3: TGTGCCAGCAGACCGGACAGAAACAATGAGCAGTTCTTC. It encodes CASRPDRNNEQFF.

The chain links TRBV7-3 to TRBJ2-2; D remains unclear. This CDR3 is 15 amino acids long. Trimming left V 5 bases short and J 0 bases short, with 10 bases between. From germline, CDR1 is SGHTA and CDR2 FQGTGA. The CDR3 loop reads CASSLSSTNTGELFF. CDR3 in DNA: TGTGCCAGCAGCCTTAGCAGCACGAACACCGGGGAGCTGTTTTTT.

This clonotype has just a few counts. V gene TRBV7-2 combines with J gene TRBJ2-1; D might be TRBD1 (5 bases). This CDR3 region has 16 residues. The V and J ends lost 0 bases and 3 bases respectively, with 12 bases between them. CDR1 is SGHTA and CDR2 is FQGNSA in the germline V gene. CDR3 nucleotides: TGTGCCAGCAGCTTAGCGAGGCAGGGAAACTACAATGAGCAGTTCTTC. It specifies CASSLARQGNYNEQFF. The full variable domain, rest sourced from reference TRBV7-2 and TRBJ2-1, is GAGVSQSPSNKVTEKGKDVELRCDPISGHTALYWYRQSLGQGLEFLIYFQGNSAPDKSGLPSDRFSAERTGGSVSTLTIQRTQQEDSAVYLCASSLARQGNYNEQFFGPGTRLTVL.

This clonotype was detected once. This chain uses TRBV25-1 with TRBJ2-2; a possible D gene is TRBD1 (6 bases). The germline gives CDR1 MGHDK, CDR2 SYGVNS. V was pared by 1 base and J by 2 bases, with 17 bases between. CDR3 length: 18 amino acids. CDR3 sequence: CASSEWGRGRLNTGELFF. The DNA for the CDR3 is TGTGCCAGCAGTGAATGGGGCAGGGGAAGGTTAAACACCGGGGAGCTGTTTTTT.

CDR3 nucleotides: TGTGCCAGCGTATTGGAGGTGGGGACTGAAGCTTTCTTT. Translation gives CASVLEVGTEAFF. The V gene is TRBV6-2 or TRBV6-3, the J gene TRBJ1-1; D is uncertain. The CDR3 runs to 13 residues. Trimming stripped 8 bases from V and 5 bases from J, with 15 bases between. CDR1 MNHEY and CDR2 SVGEGT come from the germline V gene.

This clonotype came up a few times. The gene calls are TRBV15 and TRBJ2-1, with TRBD2 matching over 7 bases. The CDR3 consists of 19 residues. Germline-derived CDR1 and CDR2 are LNHNV and YYDKDF (reference sequence). J gave up 3 bases and V 3 bases, and 17 bases lay outside the gene matches. The CDR3 DNA reads as TGTGCCACCAGCAGTTTTAGATTGAACCCGGGGGGATTCTACAATGAGCAGTTCTTC. Protein product: CATSSFRLNPGGFYNEQFF.

This clonotype was observed a few times. The gene calls are TRBV11-2 and TRBJ1-1; no definite D call. The CDR3 loop spans 15 amino acids. Germline-derived CDR1 and CDR2 are SGHAT and FQNNGV. Trimming left V 2 bases short and J 3 bases short, with 13 bases between. The CDR3: CASSLNRLRDTEAFF. DNA of the CDR3: TGTGCCAGCAGCTTAAACAGACTGAGGGACACTGAAGCTTTCTTT.

This clonotype was seen more than once but under ten times. The chain is built from TRBV12-3 or TRBV12-4 and TRBJ2-2; 12 nucleotides agree with TRBD1. With 4 bases clipped from V and 0 bases from J, the junction kept 3 bases outside the gene matches. CDR3 size: 17 residues. The CDR3 sequence: CASSYGTGGANTGELFF. DNA of the CDR3: TGTGCCAGCAGTTACGGGACAGGGGGCGCGAACACCGGGGAGCTGTTTTTT.

This clonotype appeared a few times. The chain is built from TRBV12-3 or TRBV12-4 and TRBJ1-1; D gene unclear. The CDR3 is made up of 15 amino acids. V dropped 4 bases and J dropped 0 bases, with 12 bases sitting between them. CDR3 region: CASSYVGNMNTEAFF. The CDR3 coding sequence is TGTGCCAGCAGTTACGTGGGGAACATGAACACTGAAGCTTTCTTT.

This clonotype was observed at least ten times. This chain links TRBV5-1 with TRBJ2-1; 7 bases are a match to TRBD1. V dropped 4 bases and J dropped 10; count of bases not matched to a gene: 8. The germline V gene encodes CDR1 SGHRS and CDR2 YFSETQ. The CDR3 has 13 amino acids. The CDR3 spells CASSTLQGTEQFF. The CDR3 region has the DNA TGCGCCAGCAGCACATTACAGGGGACGGAGCAGTTCTTC.

The chain is built from TRBV5-1 and TRBJ2-7; no firm D call. CDR3 length: 10 residues. Between the trimmed V and J ends, which lost 8 bases and 7 bases, there was a span of 10 bases. Germline V gene lookup returns CDR1 SGHRS and CDR2 YFSETQ. CDR3 residues: CARAQEEQYF. In DNA form, the CDR3 reads TGCGCCAGGGCACAAGAAGAGCAGTACTTC.

This clonotype was counted at least ten times. This sequence joins TRBV12-3 or TRBV12-4 and TRBJ1-3, with D maybe TRBD1 (5 bases). Trimming cost V 6 bases and J 8 bases, with 23 bases left between them. This CDR3 comprises 16 residues. In nucleotides, the CDR3 is TGTGCCAGCAGCCTGGGCCCCCAGGGACGGGGTGACACCATATATTTT. It is translated as CASSLGPQGRGDTIYF.

The V and J genes are TRBV7-6 and TRBJ2-3, with D possibly being TRBD1 or TRBD2 (5 bases each). The CDR3 contains 17 residues. Looked up from germline, CDR1 is SGHVS and CDR2 is FNYEAQ. V was shortened by 4 bases and J by 3 bases, with 20 bases between the two germline ends. CDR3 sequence: CASSSSGARLGTDTQYF. CDR3 nucleotide sequence: TGTGCCAGCAGCTCTTCCGGGGCTCGTCTCGGGACAGATACGCAGTATTTT.